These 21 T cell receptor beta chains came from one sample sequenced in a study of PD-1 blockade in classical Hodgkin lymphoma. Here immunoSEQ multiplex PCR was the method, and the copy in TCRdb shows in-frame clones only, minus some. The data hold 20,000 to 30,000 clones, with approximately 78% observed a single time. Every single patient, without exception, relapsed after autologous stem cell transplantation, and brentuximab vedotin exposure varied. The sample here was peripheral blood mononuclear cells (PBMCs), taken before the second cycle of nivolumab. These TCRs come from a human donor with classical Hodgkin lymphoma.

CDR3 DNA sequence: TGTGCCAGCAGTCCTCGAGACAGACGGACTGGAAACACCATATATTTT. This translates into CASSPRDRRTGNTIYF. The gene calls are TRBV6-6 and TRBJ1-3; possible D gene TRBD1, 5 bases. The germline V gene has CDR1 MNHNY and CDR2 SVGAGI (reference sequence). The CDR3 extends over 16 amino acids. The germline V and J ends were trimmed by 5 bases and 2 bases, with 16 bases remaining between them.

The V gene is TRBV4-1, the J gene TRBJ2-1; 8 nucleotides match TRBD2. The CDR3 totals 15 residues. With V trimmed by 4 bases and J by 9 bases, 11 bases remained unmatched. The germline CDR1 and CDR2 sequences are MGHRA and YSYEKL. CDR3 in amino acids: CASSLDGGAIGEQFF. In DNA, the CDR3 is TGCGCCAGCAGCCTGGACGGGGGGGCCATCGGTGAGCAGTTCTTC.

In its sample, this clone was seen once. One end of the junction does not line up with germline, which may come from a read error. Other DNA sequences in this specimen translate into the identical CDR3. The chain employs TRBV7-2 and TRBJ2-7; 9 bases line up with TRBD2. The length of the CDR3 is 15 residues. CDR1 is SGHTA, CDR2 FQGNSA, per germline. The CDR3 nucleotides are TGTGCCAGCAGGAGGGCGGCGGGGGGGCCCTACGAGCAATACTTC. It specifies CASRRAAGGPYEQYF.

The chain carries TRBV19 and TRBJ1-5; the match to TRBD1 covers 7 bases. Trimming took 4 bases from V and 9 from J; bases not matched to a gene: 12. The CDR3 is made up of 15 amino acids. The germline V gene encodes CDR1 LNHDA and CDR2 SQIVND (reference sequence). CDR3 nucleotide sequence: TGTGCCAGTAGTACCTCCGGACAGGTAGCGTGGCCCCAGCATTTT. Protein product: CASSTSGQVAWPQHF.

The chain's CDR3 is CASSPSLAQSTRKNIQYF. The CDR3 bases are TGCGCCAGCAGCCCTTCCCTAGCGCAATCAACCCGTAAAAACATTCAGTACTTC. The chain employs TRBV5-1 and TRBJ2-4; D possibly corresponds to TRBD2 (6 bases). Trimming removed 4 bases at V and 4 bases at J, with 24 bases between. CDR3 length equals 18 residues. Germline CDR1 reads SGHRS; CDR2 reads YFSETQ.

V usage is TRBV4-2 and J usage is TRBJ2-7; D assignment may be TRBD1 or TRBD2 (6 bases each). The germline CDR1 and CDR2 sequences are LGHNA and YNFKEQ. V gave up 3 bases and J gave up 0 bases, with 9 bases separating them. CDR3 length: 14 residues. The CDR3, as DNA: TGTGCCAGCAGCCAGGGGGGCCTCTCCTACGAGCAGTACTTC. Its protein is CASSQGGLSYEQYF.

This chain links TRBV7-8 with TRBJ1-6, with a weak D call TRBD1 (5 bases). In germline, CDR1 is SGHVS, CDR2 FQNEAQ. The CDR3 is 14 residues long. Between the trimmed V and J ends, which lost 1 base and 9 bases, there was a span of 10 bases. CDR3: CASSLGSRGSPLHF. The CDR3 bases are TGTGCCAGCAGCTTAGGTTCGAGGGGTTCACCCCTCCACTTT. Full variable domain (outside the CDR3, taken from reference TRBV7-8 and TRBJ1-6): GAGVSQSPRYKVAKRGQDVALRCDPISGHVSLFWYQQALGQGPEFLTYFQNEAQLDKSGLPSDRFFAERPEGSVSTLKIQRTQQEDSAVYLCASSLGSRGSPLHFGNGTRLTVT.

CDR3 residues: CASSLRTSKSEQFF. CDR3 coding DNA: TGTGCCAGCAGCCTCCGGACTAGTAAGAGTGAGCAGTTCTTC. This rearrangement joins TRBV7-2 to TRBJ2-1, with 7 bases fitting TRBD2. The CDR3 runs 14 residues. Per germline, CDR1 SGHTA and CDR2 FQGNSA. V dropped 5 bases and J dropped 9; count of bases not matched to a gene: 10.

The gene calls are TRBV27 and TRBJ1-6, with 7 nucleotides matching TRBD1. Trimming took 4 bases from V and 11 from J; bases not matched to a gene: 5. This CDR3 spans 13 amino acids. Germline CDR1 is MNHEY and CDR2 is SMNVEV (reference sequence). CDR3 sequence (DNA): TGTGCCAGCAGTTCGACAGGGTTGGCACCCCTCCACTTT. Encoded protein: CASSSTGLAPLHF.

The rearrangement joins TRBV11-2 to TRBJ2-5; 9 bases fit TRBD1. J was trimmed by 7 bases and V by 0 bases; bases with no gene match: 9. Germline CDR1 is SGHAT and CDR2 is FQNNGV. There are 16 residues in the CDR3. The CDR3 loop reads CASSLEGQGFSATQYF. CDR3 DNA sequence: TGTGCCAGCAGCTTAGAAGGACAGGGGTTTAGTGCGACCCAGTACTTC.

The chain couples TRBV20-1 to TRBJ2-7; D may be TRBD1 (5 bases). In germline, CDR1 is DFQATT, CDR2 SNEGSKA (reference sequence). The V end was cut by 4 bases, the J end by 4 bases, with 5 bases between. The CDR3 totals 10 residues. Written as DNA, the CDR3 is TGCAGTGCTACAGGGTACGAGCAGTACTTC. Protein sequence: CSATGYEQYF.

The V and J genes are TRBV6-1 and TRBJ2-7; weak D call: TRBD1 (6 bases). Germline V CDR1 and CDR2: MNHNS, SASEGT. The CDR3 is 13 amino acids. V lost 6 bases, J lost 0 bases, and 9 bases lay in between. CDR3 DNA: TGTGCCAGCAGGGGGGACACCTCCTACGAGCAGTACTTC. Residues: CASRGDTSYEQYF.

DNA of the CDR3: TGTGCCAGCATCCGACAGGGTAATGAGCAGTTCTTC. This encodes CASIRQGNEQFF. J is TRBJ2-1 and V is TRBV6-1; 7 bases fit TRBD1. Per the germline V gene, CDR1 is MNHNS and CDR2 is SASEGT. The ends lost 7 bases at V and 7 bases at J; junction bases unmatched: 4. This CDR3 has 12 residues.

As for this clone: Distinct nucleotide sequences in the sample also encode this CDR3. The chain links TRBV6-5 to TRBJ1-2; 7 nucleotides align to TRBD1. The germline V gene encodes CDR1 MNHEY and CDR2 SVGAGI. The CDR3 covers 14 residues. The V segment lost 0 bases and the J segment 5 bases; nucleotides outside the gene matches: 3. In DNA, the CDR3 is TGTGCCAGCAGTTACTCGGGACAGACATATGGCTACACCTTC. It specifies CASSYSGQTYGYTF.

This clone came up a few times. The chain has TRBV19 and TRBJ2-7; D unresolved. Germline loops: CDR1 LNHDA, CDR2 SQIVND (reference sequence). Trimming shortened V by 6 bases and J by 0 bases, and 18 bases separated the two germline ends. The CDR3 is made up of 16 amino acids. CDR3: CASSLRARTASYEQYF. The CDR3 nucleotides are TGTGCCAGTAGCCTACGGGCGAGGACGGCCTCCTACGAGCAGTACTTC.

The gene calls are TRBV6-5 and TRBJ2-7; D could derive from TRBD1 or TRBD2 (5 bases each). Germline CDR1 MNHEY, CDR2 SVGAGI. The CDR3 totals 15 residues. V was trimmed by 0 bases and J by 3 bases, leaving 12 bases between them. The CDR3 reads CASSYSSGPNYEQYF. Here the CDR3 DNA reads TGTGCCAGCAGTTACTCATCGGGACCAAACTACGAGCAGTACTTC.

Written as DNA, the CDR3 is TGTGCCAGCAGTTTACTGACTAGCGGATACCAAGAGACCCAGTACTTC. It codes for CASSLLTSGYQETQYF. The chain combines TRBV28 with TRBJ2-5; 9 nucleotides agree with TRBD2. Germline V gene sequence: CDR1 MDHEN, CDR2 SYDVKM. The junction had 4 bases not matched to a gene; V was cut back by 2 bases and J by 0 bases. The CDR3 sequence is 16 residues long.

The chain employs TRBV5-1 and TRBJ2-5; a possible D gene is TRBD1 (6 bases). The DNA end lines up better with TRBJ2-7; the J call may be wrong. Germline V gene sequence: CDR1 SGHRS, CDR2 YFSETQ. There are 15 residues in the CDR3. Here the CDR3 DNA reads TGCGCCAGCAGCTACCGGGACACCGGCTCCTACGAGCAGTACTTC. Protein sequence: CASSYRDTGSYEQYF.

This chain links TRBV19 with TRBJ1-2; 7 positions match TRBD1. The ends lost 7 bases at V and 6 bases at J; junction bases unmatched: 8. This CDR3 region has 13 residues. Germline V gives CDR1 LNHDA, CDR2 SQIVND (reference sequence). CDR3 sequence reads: CASTPRGGDGYTF. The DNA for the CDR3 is TGTGCCAGTACCCCGAGAGGGGGCGATGGCTACACCTTC.

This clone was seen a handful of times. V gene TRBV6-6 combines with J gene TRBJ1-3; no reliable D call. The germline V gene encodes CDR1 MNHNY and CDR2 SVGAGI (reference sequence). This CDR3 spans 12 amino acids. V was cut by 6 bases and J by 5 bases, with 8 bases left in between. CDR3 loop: CASSRPRNTIYF. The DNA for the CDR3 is TGTGCCAGCAGCCGACCCCGAAACACCATATATTTT.

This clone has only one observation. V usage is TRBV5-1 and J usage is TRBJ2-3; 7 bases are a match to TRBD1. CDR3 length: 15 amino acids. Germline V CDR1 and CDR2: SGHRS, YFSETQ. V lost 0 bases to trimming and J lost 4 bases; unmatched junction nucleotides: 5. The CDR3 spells CASSLDGQAADTQYF. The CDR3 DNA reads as TGCGCCAGCAGCTTGGACGGACAGGCCGCAGATACGCAGTATTTT.